Listed below are T cell receptor beta chains from one sample, sequenced in a study of Ad26.COV2.S vaccination and SARS-CoV-2 variants. TCRdb's copy holds only in-frame clones and misses some; the assay was immunoSEQ multiplex PCR. The profile covers some 190,000 clones, with roughly nine tenths appearing a single time and more than 4.5% taken by the ten largest. Sequencing was performed on peripheral blood, taken after recovery from COVID-19. The receptors were gathered from a human donor who had recovered from COVID-19. CDR3s include the opening cysteine and the closing phenylalanine or tryptophan. D genes are given only for firm matches. A row's size may be missing; if present it is once, few, many or a size class.

D gene: TRBD2; V gene: TRBV2; J gene: TRBJ2-7; CDR3 length: 15; clone size: NA; CDR3 DNA: TGTGCCAGCAGTGAAGAACGAGGGAGGGCCTACGAGCAGTACTTC; CDR3 protein: CASSEERGRAYEQYF
D gene: NA; V gene: TRBV18; J gene: TRBJ2-1; CDR3 length: 13; clone size: NA; CDR3 DNA: TGTGCCAGCTCACCATCGGCTGGAGCGGAACAGTTCTTC; CDR3 protein: CASSPSAGAEQFF
D gene: TRBD2; V gene: TRBV4-2; J gene: TRBJ2-7; CDR3 length: 16; clone size: NA; CDR3 DNA: TGTGCCAGCAGCCAAGCCGGGACTAGCGGGTCTTACGAGCAGTACTTC; CDR3 protein: CASSQAGTSGSYEQYF
D gene: NA; V gene: TRBV4-1; J gene: TRBJ2-7; CDR3 length: 16; clone size: NA; CDR3 DNA: TGCGCCAGCAGCCAAAGCACAGGGGAGGCCTCCTACGAGCAGTACTTC; CDR3 protein: CASSQSTGEASYEQYF
D gene: NA; V gene: TRBV29-1; J gene: TRBJ2-7; CDR3 length: 14; clone size: once; CDR3 DNA: TGCAGCGTTGAAGACGAGGGTCCCCCCTACGAGCAGTACTTC; CDR3 protein: CSVEDEGPPYEQYF
D gene: NA; V gene: TRBV7-9; J gene: TRBJ1-6; CDR3 length: 14; clone size: NA; CDR3 DNA: TGTGCCAGCAGCCAAGGCCCAGACCGTTCACCCCTCCACTTT; CDR3 protein: CASSQGPDRSPLHF
D gene: NA; V gene: TRBV14; J gene: TRBJ1-1; CDR3 length: 13; clone size: NA; CDR3 DNA: TGTGCCAGCAGCCAACCGATGAACACTGAAGCTTTCTTT; CDR3 protein: CASSQPMNTEAFF
D gene: NA; V gene: TRBV7-3; J gene: TRBJ1-1; CDR3 length: 15; clone size: NA; CDR3 DNA: TGTGCCAGCAGCCCGAACGGCGCGGGGTTGACTGAAGCTTTCTTT; CDR3 protein: CASSPNGAGLTEAFF
D gene: NA; V gene: TRBV5-6; J gene: TRBJ2-5; CDR3 length: 15; clone size: NA; CDR3 DNA: TGTGCCAGCAGTTCCGGGCCCCTCGAAGGAGAGACCCAGTACTTC; CDR3 protein: CASSSGPLEGETQYF
D gene: NA; V gene: TRBV19; J gene: TRBJ1-3; CDR3 length: 16; clone size: NA; CDR3 DNA: TGTGCCAGTAGGAGGGGACACCCGGACTCTGGAAACACCATATATTTT; CDR3 protein: CASRRGHPDSGNTIYF
D gene: NA; V gene: TRBV29-1; J gene: TRBJ2-1; CDR3 length: 13; clone size: NA; CDR3 DNA: TGCAGCGTTTCTTTTACAGTATACAATGAGCAGTTCTTC; CDR3 protein: CSVSFTVYNEQFF
D gene: NA; V gene: TRBV11-2; J gene: TRBJ2-1; CDR3 length: 14; clone size: NA; CDR3 DNA: TGTGCCAGCAGCCTCGCATGGAGTGGAGATGAGCAGTTCTTC; CDR3 protein: CASSLAWSGDEQFF
D gene: NA; V gene: TRBV12-5; J gene: TRBJ1-3; CDR3 length: 15; clone size: NA; CDR3 DNA: TGTGCTAGTGGTTTTGAGTCGACAGGAGGAAACACCATATATTTT; CDR3 protein: CASGFESTGGNTIYF
D gene: TRBD2; V gene: TRBV30; J gene: TRBJ2-4; CDR3 length: 17; clone size: NA; CDR3 DNA: TGTGCCTGGAGTTCCTGTAGCGGGAGAGCGGGCCTTGGCATTCAGTACTTC; CDR3 protein: CAWSSCSGRAGLGIQYF
D gene: TRBD2; V gene: TRBV6-2/TRBV6-3; J gene: TRBJ2-7; CDR3 length: 15; clone size: NA; CDR3 DNA: TGTGCCAGCAGCCAGGGACTAGCGGGACCCTACGAGCAGTACTTC; CDR3 protein: CASSQGLAGPYEQYF
D gene: TRBD1; V gene: TRBV2; J gene: TRBJ2-1; CDR3 length: 17; clone size: NA; CDR3 DNA: TGTGCCAGCAATAAGGACAGGGACCCTTGGTCCTACAATGAGCAGTTCTTC; CDR3 protein: CASNKDRDPWSYNEQFF
D gene: NA; V gene: TRBV2; J gene: TRBJ1-6; CDR3 length: 12; clone size: NA; CDR3 DNA: TGTGCCAGCAGTGAATTACGTCAGGGCTTGAGCTTT; CDR3 protein: CASSELRQGLSF
D gene: NA; V gene: TRBV28; J gene: TRBJ1-2; CDR3 length: 12; clone size: few; CDR3 DNA: TGTGCCAGCAGAACAGCCCTCTATGGCTACACCTTC; CDR3 protein: CASRTALYGYTF
D gene: NA; V gene: TRBV5-5; J gene: TRBJ1-5; CDR3 length: 13; clone size: few; CDR3 DNA: TGTGCCAGCAGCTTAGGAACAGGGAAAACCCAGCATTTT; CDR3 protein: CASSLGTGKTQHF
D gene: NA; V gene: TRBV6-5; J gene: TRBJ2-1; CDR3 length: 15; clone size: few; CDR3 DNA: TGTGCCAGCAGTTACTCGAGACAGGGGAGGGGTGAGCAGTTCTTC; CDR3 protein: CASSYSRQGRGEQFF
D gene: TRBD1; V gene: TRBV29-1; J gene: TRBJ1-1; CDR3 length: 15; clone size: NA; CDR3 DNA: TGCAGCGTGCCGGGACAGGGTTGGGGTCGGTCTGAAGCTTTCTTT; CDR3 protein: CSVPGQGWGRSEAFF
D gene: NA; V gene: TRBV9; J gene: TRBJ1-4; CDR3 length: 15; clone size: NA; CDR3 DNA: TGTGCCAGCAGCGTTGACGGGACGCCCAATGAAAAACTGTTTTTT; CDR3 protein: CASSVDGTPNEKLFF
D gene: NA; V gene: TRBV4-1; J gene: TRBJ2-7; CDR3 length: 13; clone size: NA; CDR3 DNA: TGCGCCAGCAGCCTCGGACTCACTTACGAGCAGTACTTC; CDR3 protein: CASSLGLTYEQYF
D gene: NA; V gene: TRBV5-1; J gene: TRBJ2-3; CDR3 length: 14; clone size: NA; CDR3 DNA: TGCGCCAGCAGCTTGCACCCTAGCACAGATACGCAGTATTTT; CDR3 protein: CASSLHPSTDTQYF
D gene: TRBD1; V gene: TRBV28; J gene: TRBJ1-2; CDR3 length: 14; clone size: NA; CDR3 DNA: TGTGCCAGCAGTTCCGGGACAGGGTTGGGTGGCTACACCTTC; CDR3 protein: CASSSGTGLGGYTF
D gene: TRBD2; V gene: TRBV11-3; J gene: TRBJ2-3; CDR3 length: 15; clone size: NA; CDR3 DNA: TGTGCCAGCAGCCCCAGCGGGAGGAACTCAGATACGCAGTATTTT; CDR3 protein: CASSPSGRNSDTQYF
D gene: TRBD1; V gene: TRBV28; J gene: TRBJ1-2; CDR3 length: 16; clone size: NA; CDR3 DNA: TGTGCCAGCAGTTTAGAAGGACAGGGGCGGAACTATGGCTACACCTTC; CDR3 protein: CASSLEGQGRNYGYTF
D gene: NA; V gene: TRBV28; J gene: TRBJ1-2; CDR3 length: 13; clone size: NA; CDR3 DNA: TGTGCCAGCAATAGGGGGGGGTACTATGGCTACACCTTC; CDR3 protein: CASNRGGYYGYTF